This T cell receptor beta chain was captured in a study of T-cell memory formation after mild COVID-19. Study-level findings and limits: In pre-infection memory, a portion of responding clones appeared, which suggested that cross-reactive memory joined.

Using its own MiXCR run on the 5' RACE reads, TCRdb lists one record per CDR3 protein. The sample includes 120,000 to 150,000 distinct CDR3 sequences, 6% to 6.5% seen only once; the top ten take more than 2%. This clonotype was seen ten or more times. Its antigen is as yet unknown. Germline lookup yields CDR1 SGHVS and CDR2 FQNEAQ. This CDR3 is built from 13 residues. The V and J ends lost 1 base and 8 bases respectively, with 11 bases between them. The clonotype was recovered from an adult woman who had mild COVID-19 (a few samples of this study predate the infection). Cell type and time point are not known. The sequencing input was PBMCs or a T cell subset sorted from them (not recorded which). The chain is built from TRBV7-8 and TRBJ1-2; D perhaps matches TRBD1 (6 bases). In nucleotides, the CDR3 is TGTGCCAGCAGCTTAGGGGGGGCGCAAGGCTACACCTTC. This gives the protein CASSLGGAQGYTF. Full variable domain (outside the CDR3, taken from reference TRBV7-8 and TRBJ1-2): GAGVSQSPRYKVAKRGQDVALRCDPISGHVSLFWYQQALGQGPEFLTYFQNEAQLDKSGLPSDRFFAERPEGSVSTLKIQRTQQEDSAVYLCASSLGGAQGYTFGSGTRLTVV.